This TCR beta chain was captured in a study of beta chain features in type 1 diabetes. Study background: Sorted cells, 90 million to 120 million in number, were examined across all samples. Findings of the study overall: Patients' naive, central memory and Treg TCRB repertoires seemed closer to one another than those of healthy donors. VDJ junctions from patients with type 1 diabetes contained fewer insertions and more deletions.

About this clone: Its antigen is undetermined.

Sequencing targeted expressed TCRB transcripts, as all isolated RNA had been reverse transcribed. The study obtained an average of about 1.01 million reads from stem cell-like memory T cell samples. Repertoires were generated with immunoSEQ multiplex PCR, while TCRdb's copy carries only in-frame clones and drops some. Of over 40,000 clones in the sample, roughly 50% were seen once. V shed 5 bases, J shed 6 bases, and the junction held 6 bases outside the gene matches. CDR1 ENHRY and CDR2 SYGVKD come from the germline V gene. The CDR3 length is 15 residues. This receptor was obtained from a woman aged 25 to 39 in good health. The sequenced sample was stem cell memory CD4+ T cells from blood. The chain combines TRBV10-3 with TRBJ2-1; TRBD2 aligns across 11 bases. Written as DNA, the CDR3 is TGTGCCATCAGTCTACTAGCGGGAGTTGGCAATGAGCAGTTCTTC. Amino acids: CAISLLAGVGNEQFF.